What follows are 5 T cell receptor beta chains derived from one specimen sequenced in a study of shared clonotypes between healthy human individuals. Produced via immunoSEQ multiplex PCR; TCRdb's table is partial and in-frame only. This table has a few hundred thousand clones, approximately 97% appearing once. What was sequenced was naive CD4+ T cells sorted from blood. Documented subset: CD45RA+ positively selected. Receptors originate from a woman aged 30 to 39 in good health.

The chain combines TRBV5-8 with TRBJ2-7; D is perhaps TRBD2 (6 bases). Trimming stripped 0 bases from V and 3 bases from J, with 10 bases between. The germline V gene has CDR1 SGHTS and CDR2 YDEGEE. The CDR3 runs 14 residues. CDR3 sequence: CASSLGRVHYEQYF. The DNA of the CDR3 is TGTGCCAGCAGCTTGGGGAGGGTCCACTACGAGCAGTACTTC.

The chain recombines TRBV5-8 with TRBJ2-1; D ambiguous. The CDR3 extends over 13 amino acids. Germline V gene lookup returns CDR1 SGHTS and CDR2 YDEGEE. Trimming left V 4 bases short and J 5 bases short, with 10 bases between. The CDR3 sequence is CASSPEPHNEQFF. The CDR3 DNA reads as TGTGCCAGCAGCCCCGAGCCGCACAATGAGCAGTTCTTC.

The V call is TRBV6-1, the J call TRBJ2-3, with D possibly TRBD2 on 5 matching bases. Between the trimmed V and J ends, which lost 4 bases and 6 bases, there was a span of 11 bases. CDR1 MNHNS and CDR2 SASEGT come from the germline V gene. This CDR3 has 13 residues. CDR3 in amino acids: CASSGWETDTQYF. The CDR3 DNA is TGTGCCAGCAGTGGATGGGAGACGGATACGCAGTATTTT.

This clone was detected a few times. The chain has TRBV7-6 and TRBJ1-1; 10 bases are shared with TRBD1. The CDR3 runs to 13 residues. V shed 5 bases and J 11 bases; nucleotides not matched to a gene: 8. The germline V gene encodes CDR1 SGHVS and CDR2 FNYEAQ. The CDR3 region has the DNA TGTGCCAGCAGCCCGCGGACAGGGGGAAAGGCTTTCTTT. Protein product: CASSPRTGGKAFF.

CDR3 nucleotides: TGCGCCAGCAGCCCTTTAGCGGGAGCGGTCAATGAGCAGTTCTTC. Protein: CASSPLAGAVNEQFF. V is TRBV5-1 and J is TRBJ2-1; 9 nucleotides line up with TRBD2. Germline V lookup: CDR1 SGHRS, CDR2 YFSETQ. The CDR3 is 15 amino acids. Germline trimming cut 4 bases from V and 6 bases from J; bases unmatched to any gene: 8.